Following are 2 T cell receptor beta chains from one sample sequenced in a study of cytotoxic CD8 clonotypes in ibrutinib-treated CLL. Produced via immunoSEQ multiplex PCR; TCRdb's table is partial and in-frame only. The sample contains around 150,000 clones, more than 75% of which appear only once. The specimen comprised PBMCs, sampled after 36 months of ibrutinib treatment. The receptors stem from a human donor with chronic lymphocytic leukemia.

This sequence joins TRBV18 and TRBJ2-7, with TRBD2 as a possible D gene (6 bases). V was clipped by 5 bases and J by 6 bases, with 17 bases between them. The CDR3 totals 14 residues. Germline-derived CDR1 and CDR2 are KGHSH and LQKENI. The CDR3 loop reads CASSNTWEESEQYF. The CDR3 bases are TGTGCCAGCTCAAACACGTGGGAGGAATCCGAGCAGTACTTC.

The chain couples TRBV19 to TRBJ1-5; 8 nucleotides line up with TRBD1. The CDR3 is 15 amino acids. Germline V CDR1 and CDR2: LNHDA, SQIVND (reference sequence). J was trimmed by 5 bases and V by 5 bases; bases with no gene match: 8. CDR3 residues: CASSPDRGADQPQHF. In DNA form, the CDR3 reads TGTGCCAGTAGTCCTGACAGGGGAGCCGATCAGCCCCAGCATTTT.